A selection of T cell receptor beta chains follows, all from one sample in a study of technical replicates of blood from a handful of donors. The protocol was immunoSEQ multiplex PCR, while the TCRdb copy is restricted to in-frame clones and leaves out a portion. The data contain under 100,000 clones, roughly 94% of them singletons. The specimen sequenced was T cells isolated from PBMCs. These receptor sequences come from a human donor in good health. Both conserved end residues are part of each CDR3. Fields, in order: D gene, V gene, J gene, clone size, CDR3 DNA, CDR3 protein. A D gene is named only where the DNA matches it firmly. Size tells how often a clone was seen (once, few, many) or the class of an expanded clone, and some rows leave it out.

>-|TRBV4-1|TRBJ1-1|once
TGCGCCAGCAGCCAAGATCATTCAGGGCTGAACACTGAAGCTTTCTTT
CASSQDHSGLNTEAFF
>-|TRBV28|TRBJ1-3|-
TGTGCCAGCAGTCCCTCCTCGACGAGGGTGCGGAACACCATATATTTT
CASSPSSTRVRNTIYF
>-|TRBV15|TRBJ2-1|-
TGTGCCACCAGCGTGCGCGTCCCGGGTAATGAGCAGTTCTTC
CATSVRVPGNEQFF
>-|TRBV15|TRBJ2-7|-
TGTGCCACCAGCAGAGAGTTGCGCCAGGGGCACGAGCAGTACTTC
CATSRELRQGHEQYF
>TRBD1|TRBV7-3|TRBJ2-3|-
TGTGCCAGCAGCCCTCGGACAGGGGGCGGGACGCAGTATTTT
CASSPRTGGGTQYF
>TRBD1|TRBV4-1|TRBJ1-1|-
TGCGCCAGCAGCGCCCGGGACAGAAACACTGAAGCTTTCTTT
CASSARDRNTEAFF
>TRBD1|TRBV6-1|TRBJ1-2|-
TGTGCCAGCAGTGAAAACAGGGGCAGCTATGGCTACACCTTC
CASSENRGSYGYTF
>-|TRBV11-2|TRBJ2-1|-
TGTGCCAGCAGCTTAGGCGGGATAGTGAATGAGCAGTTCTTC
CASSLGGIVNEQFF
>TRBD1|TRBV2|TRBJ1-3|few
TGTGCCAGCTCGGGACAGGGGCGAAACACCATATATTTT
CASSGQGRNTIYF
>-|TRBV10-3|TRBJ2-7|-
TGTGCCATCAGTGGCAGGGAGGACTACGAGCAGTACTTC
CAISGREDYEQYF
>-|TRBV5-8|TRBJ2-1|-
TGTGCCAGCAGCTTGTGGGGCAGGGATCCCTACAATGAGCAGTTCTTC
CASSLWGRDPYNEQFF
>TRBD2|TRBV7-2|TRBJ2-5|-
TGTGCCAGCAGCTTAGCGGGAGGGGAGGGACGGACCCAGTACTTC
CASSLAGGEGRTQYF
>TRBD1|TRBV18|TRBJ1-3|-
TGTGCCAGCTCACCGACCGCGGACAGGGAGGCTGGAAACACCATATATTTT
CASSPTADREAGNTIYF
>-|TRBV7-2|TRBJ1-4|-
TGTGCCAGCAGCTTAGCGGCGGCAACTAATGAAAAACTGTTTTTT
CASSLAAATNEKLFF
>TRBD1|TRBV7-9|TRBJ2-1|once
TGTGCCAGCAGCTCATTGGCAGGGGGCAACTACAATGAGCAGTTCTTC
CASSSLAGGNYNEQFF
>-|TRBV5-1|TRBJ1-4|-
TGCGCCAGCAGCTTGGGTATGGGGGAGGTTGAAAAACTGTTTTTT
CASSLGMGEVEKLFF
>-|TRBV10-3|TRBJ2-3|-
TGTGCCATCAGTGACCCTCAGGGGTCGAAACACCCTAGCACAGATACGCAGTATTTT
CAISDPQGSKHPSTDTQYF
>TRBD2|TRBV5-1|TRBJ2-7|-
TGCGCCAGCAGCTCCACTAGCGGGAGCGTTTACGAGCAGTACTTC
CASSSTSGSVYEQYF
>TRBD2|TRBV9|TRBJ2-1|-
TGTGCCAGCAGCGTAGTAGCGGGGGGTAGCTACAATGAGCAGTTCTTC
CASSVVAGGSYNEQFF
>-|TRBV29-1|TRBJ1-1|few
TGCAGCGTTGTGCCCGTGGCAGGGGCCCGCGAGGGGGTTGCTTTCTTT
CSVVPVAGAREGVAFF
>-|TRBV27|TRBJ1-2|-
TGTGCCAGCAGTTTAACAGGGTCTGACGGCTACACCTTC
CASSLTGSDGYTF
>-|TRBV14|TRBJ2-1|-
TGTGCCAGCAGCTTGGGGGGGCTGTTCTACAATGAGCAGTTCTTC
CASSLGGLFYNEQFF
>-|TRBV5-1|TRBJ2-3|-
TGCGCCAGCAGCTCCCGGACGGGGGATACGCAGTATTTT
CASSSRTGDTQYF
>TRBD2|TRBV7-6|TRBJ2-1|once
TGTGCCAGCAGCTTCTTTGGCGGGAGCTACAATGAGCAGTTCTTC
CASSFFGGSYNEQFF
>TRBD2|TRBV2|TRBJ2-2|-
TGTGCCCGGGAGGGGTTCACCGGGGAGCTGTTTTTT
CAREGFTGELFF
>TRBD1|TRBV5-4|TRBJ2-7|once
TGTGCCAGCTCACGTATCGGAGACAGGGATACCTACGAGCAGTACTTC
CASSRIGDRDTYEQYF
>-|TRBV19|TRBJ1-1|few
TGTGCCAGTAGTATACGAGGTTCCTCTGAAGCTTTCTTT
CASSIRGSSEAFF
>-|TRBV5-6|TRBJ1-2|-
TGTGCCAGCAGCCCCGTGCAGGGTCTTAACTATGGCTACACCTTC
CASSPVQGLNYGYTF
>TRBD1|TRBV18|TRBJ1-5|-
TGTGCCAGCTCACCAACAGGGGGCGAGTTTCAGCCCCAGCATTTT
CASSPTGGEFQPQHF
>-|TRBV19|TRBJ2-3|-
TGTGCCAGTAGTATAACAGGGTCAAGGACAGATACGCAGTATTTT
CASSITGSRTDTQYF
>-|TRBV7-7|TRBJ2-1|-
TGTGCTAGCAGCTTAGCGGAGGGCCTTTATTCCCACAATGAGCAGTTCTTC
CASSLAEGLYSHNEQFF
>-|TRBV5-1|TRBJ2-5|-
TGCGCCAGCAGCAAGGGGGTCGGGGAGACCCAGTACTTC
CASSKGVGETQYF
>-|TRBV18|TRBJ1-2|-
TGTGCCAGCTCACCAGGACTGAACTATGGCTACACCTTC
CASSPGLNYGYTF
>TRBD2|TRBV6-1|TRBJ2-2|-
TGTGCCAGCAGTCCCGGGGGGGCCAGCACCGGGGAGCTGTTTTTT
CASSPGGASTGELFF
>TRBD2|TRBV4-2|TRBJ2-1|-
TGTGCCAGCAGCCAGACTAGCGGGAGGGCCGAGAATGAGCAGTTCTTC
CASSQTSGRAENEQFF
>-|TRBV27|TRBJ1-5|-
TGTGCCAGCAGTCCGACGACGGGCTGGGGGGGCAATCAGCCCCAGCATTTT
CASSPTTGWGGNQPQHF
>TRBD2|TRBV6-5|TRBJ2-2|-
TGTGCCAGCAGTTACGGGCTAGCGGGAATCGCCGGGGAGCTGTTTTTT
CASSYGLAGIAGELFF
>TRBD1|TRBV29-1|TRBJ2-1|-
TGTAGCGTGCCAAGGGACAGCTCCTCCTACAATGAGCAGTTCTTC
CSVPRDSSSYNEQFF
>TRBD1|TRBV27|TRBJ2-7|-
TGTGCCAGCAGTTTGGGCTCCGGGACAGGGGGCGACGAGCAGTACTTC
CASSLGSGTGGDEQYF
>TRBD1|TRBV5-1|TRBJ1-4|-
TGCGCCAGCAGCCTGGGGACAGGGGGCGCGGGAACTAATGAAAAACTGTTTTTT
CASSLGTGGAGTNEKLFF
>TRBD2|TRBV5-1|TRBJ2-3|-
TGCGCCAGCAGCTTGGGACTAGCGGAGGACACAGATACGCAGTATTTT
CASSLGLAEDTDTQYF
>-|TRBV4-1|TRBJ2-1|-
TGCGCCAGCAGCCCCTCCGGAGTCTCCTACAATGAGCAGTTCTTC
CASSPSGVSYNEQFF
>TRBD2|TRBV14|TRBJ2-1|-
TGTGCCAGCAGCCGACTTAGCGGGAGGTCCCCCGGTGAGCAGTTCTTC
CASSRLSGRSPGEQFF
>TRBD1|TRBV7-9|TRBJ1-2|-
TGTGCCAGCAGCTTAGCGGGGCTGACAGGGCGCTATGGCTACACCTTC
CASSLAGLTGRYGYTF
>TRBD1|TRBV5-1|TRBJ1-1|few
TGCGCCAGCAGCTATCGAGGGACAGCCACTGAAGCTTTCTTT
CASSYRGTATEAFF
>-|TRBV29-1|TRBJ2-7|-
TGCAGCGTTGACTTCGGGGGGCAGGGCTACGAGCAGTACTTC
CSVDFGGQGYEQYF
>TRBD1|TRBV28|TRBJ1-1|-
TGTGCCAGCAGTTACACCTCTACAGGGGGTGTCACTGAAGCTTTCTTT
CASSYTSTGGVTEAFF
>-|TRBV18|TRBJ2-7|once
TGTGCCAGCTCAGGACAGATCTACAGCTACGAGCAGTACTTC
CASSGQIYSYEQYF
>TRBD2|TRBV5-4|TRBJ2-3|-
TGTGCCAGCAGCTTAGCGGGGGGGCCAGATACGCAGTATTTT
CASSLAGGPDTQYF
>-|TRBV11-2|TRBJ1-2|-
TGTGCCAGCAGCTTACGGAGGGGCACTAACTATGGCTACACCTTC
CASSLRRGTNYGYTF
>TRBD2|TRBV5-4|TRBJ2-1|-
TGTGCCAGCAGCTTAGGGACTAGCGGGAGCAATGAGCAGTTCTTC
CASSLGTSGSNEQFF
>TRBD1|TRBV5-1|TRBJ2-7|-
TGCGCCAGCAGCTCCGGGACAGTCCCGAGGGAGCAGTACTTC
CASSSGTVPREQYF
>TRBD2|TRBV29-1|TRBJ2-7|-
TGCAGCGCCGAGGGAGTGGCTAGCGGGAGTATGAAGTCCTACGAGCAGTACTTC
CSAEGVASGSMKSYEQYF
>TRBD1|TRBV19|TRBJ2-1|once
TGTGCCAGTAGTCCCGACAGGACAGGGAGGAATGAGCAGTTCTTC
CASSPDRTGRNEQFF
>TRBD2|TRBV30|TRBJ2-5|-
TGTGCCTGGAGTGGAGTGGGACTAGCGGGGCCGTTAGAGACCCAGTACTTC
CAWSGVGLAGPLETQYF